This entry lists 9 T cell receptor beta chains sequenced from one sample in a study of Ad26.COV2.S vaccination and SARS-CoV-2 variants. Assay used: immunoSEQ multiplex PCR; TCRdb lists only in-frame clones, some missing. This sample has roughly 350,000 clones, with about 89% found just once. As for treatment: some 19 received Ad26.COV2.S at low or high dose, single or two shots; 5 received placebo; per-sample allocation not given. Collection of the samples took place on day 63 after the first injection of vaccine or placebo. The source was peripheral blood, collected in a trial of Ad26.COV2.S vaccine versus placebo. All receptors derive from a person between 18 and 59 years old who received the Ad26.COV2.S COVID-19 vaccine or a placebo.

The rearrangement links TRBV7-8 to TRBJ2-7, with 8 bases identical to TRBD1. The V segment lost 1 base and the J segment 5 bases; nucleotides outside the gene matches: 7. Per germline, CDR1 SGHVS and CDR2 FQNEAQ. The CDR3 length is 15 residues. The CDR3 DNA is TGTGCCAGCAGCTTAGGGACAGGGACGGAAAACGAGCAGTACTTC. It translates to CASSLGTGTENEQYF. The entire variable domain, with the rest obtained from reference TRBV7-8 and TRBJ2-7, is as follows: GAGVSQSPRYKVAKRGQDVALRCDPISGHVSLFWYQQALGQGPEFLTYFQNEAQLDKSGLPSDRFFAERPEGSVSTLKIQRTQQEDSAVYLCASSLGTGTENEQYFGPGTRLTVT.

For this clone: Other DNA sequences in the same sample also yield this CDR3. In nucleotides, the CDR3 is TGTGCCAGCTCACCCAGGGACAGCCAAGAGACCCAGTACTTC. Amino acid sequence: CASSPRDSQETQYF. This chain connects TRBV18 to TRBJ2-5, with 7 bases aligning to TRBD1. The CDR3 is 14 residues long. The V and J ends lost 3 bases and 1 base, in that order; junction bases with no gene match: 2. Germline V CDR1 and CDR2: KGHSH, LQKENI.

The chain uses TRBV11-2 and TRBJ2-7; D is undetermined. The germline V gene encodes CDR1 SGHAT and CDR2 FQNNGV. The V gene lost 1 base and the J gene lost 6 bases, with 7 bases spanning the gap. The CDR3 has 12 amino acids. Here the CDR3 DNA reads TGTGCCAGCAGCTTAGTATCCGGCGAGCAGTACTTC. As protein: CASSLVSGEQYF.

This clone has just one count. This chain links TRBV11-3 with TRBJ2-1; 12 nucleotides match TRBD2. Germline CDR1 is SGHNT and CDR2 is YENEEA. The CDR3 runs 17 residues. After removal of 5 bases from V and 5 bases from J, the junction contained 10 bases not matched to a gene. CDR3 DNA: TGTGCCAGCAGCACCCACCCGACTAGCGGGAGCCACAATGAGCAGTTCTTC. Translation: CASSTHPTSGSHNEQFF.

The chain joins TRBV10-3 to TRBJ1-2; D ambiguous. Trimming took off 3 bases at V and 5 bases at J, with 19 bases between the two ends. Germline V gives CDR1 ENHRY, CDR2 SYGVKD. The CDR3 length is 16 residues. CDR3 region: CAISDPYRTGEYGYTF. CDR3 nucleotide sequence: TGTGCCATCAGTGATCCCTACCGGACTGGGGAGTATGGCTACACCTTC.

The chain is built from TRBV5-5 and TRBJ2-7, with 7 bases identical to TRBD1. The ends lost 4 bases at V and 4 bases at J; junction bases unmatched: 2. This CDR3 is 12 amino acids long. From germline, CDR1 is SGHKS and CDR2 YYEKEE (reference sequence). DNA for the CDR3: TGTGCCAGCAGCGAGACAGGGTACGAGCAGTACTTC. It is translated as CASSETGYEQYF.

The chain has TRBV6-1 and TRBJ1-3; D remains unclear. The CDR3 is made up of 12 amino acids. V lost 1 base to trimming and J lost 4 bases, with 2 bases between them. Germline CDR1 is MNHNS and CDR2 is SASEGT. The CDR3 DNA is TGTGCCAGCAGTGAAGGGGGAAACACCATATATTTT. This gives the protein CASSEGGNTIYF.

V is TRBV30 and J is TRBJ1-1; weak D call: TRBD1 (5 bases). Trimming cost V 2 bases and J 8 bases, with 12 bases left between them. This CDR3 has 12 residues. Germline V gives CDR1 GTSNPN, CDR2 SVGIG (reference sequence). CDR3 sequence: CAWSLGRDEAFF. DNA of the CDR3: TGTGCCTGGAGTTTGGGACGGGACGAAGCTTTCTTT.

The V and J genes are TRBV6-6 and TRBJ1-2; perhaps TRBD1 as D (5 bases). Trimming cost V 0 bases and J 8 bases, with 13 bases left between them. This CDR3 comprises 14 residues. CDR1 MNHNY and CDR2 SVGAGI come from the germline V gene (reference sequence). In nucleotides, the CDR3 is TGTGCCAGCAGTTACTCGGCAGGGACGTACGGCTACACCTTC. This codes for CASSYSAGTYGYTF.